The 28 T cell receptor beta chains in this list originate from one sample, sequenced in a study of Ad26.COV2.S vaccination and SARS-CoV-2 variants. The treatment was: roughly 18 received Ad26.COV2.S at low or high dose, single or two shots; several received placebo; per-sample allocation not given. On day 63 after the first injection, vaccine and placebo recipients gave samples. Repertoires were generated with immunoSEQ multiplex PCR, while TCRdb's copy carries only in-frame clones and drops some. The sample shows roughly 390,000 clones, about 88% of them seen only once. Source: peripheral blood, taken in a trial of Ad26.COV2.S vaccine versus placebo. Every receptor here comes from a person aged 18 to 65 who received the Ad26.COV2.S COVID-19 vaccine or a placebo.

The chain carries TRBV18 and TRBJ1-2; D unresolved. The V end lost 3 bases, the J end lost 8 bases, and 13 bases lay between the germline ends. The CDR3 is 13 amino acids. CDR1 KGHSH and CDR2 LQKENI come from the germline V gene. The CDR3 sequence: CASSPVEAGGYTF. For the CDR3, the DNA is TGTGCCAGCTCACCCGTAGAGGCGGGAGGCTACACCTTC.

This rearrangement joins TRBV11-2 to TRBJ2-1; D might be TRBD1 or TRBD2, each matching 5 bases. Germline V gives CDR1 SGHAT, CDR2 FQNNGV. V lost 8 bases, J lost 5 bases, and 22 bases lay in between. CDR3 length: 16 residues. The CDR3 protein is CASGYGDGKINNEQFF. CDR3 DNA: TGTGCCAGCGGATACGGGGACGGAAAGATCAACAATGAGCAGTTCTTC.

The CDR3 sequence: CASSTPGPQDGELFF. The DNA of the CDR3 is TGTGCCAGCAGTACCCCGGGACCCCAAGACGGGGAGCTGTTTTTT. The chain combines TRBV25-1 with TRBJ2-2; D possibly matches TRBD1 or TRBD2 (5 bases each). The CDR3 extends over 15 amino acids. V lost 5 bases to trimming and J lost 7 bases, with 17 bases between them. Germline assignment: CDR1 MGHDK and CDR2 SYGVNS.

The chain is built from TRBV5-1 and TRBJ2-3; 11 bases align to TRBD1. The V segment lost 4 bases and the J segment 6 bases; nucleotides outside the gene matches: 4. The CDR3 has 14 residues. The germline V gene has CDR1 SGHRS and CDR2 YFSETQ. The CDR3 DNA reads TGCGCCAGCAGCCCGGGACAGGGGGTGGATACGCAGTATTTT. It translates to CASSPGQGVDTQYF.

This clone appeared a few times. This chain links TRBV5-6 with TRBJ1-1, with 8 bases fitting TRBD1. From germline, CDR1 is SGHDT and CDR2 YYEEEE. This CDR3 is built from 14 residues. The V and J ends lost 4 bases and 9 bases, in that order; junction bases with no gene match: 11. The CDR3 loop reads CASSLGQGWGQAFF. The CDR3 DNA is TGTGCCAGCAGCCTCGGACAGGGATGGGGGCAAGCTTTCTTT.

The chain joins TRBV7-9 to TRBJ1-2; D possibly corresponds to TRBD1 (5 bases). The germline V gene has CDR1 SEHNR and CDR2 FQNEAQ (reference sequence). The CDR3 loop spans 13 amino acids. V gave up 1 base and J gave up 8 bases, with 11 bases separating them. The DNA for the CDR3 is TGTGCCAGCAGCTTAGGCCACGGGGACGGCTACACCTTC. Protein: CASSLGHGDGYTF. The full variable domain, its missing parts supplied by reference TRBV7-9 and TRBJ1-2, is DTGVSQNPRHKITKRGQNVTFRCDPISEHNRLYWYRQTLGQGPEFLTYFQNEAQLEKSRLLSDRFSAERPKGSFSTLEIQRTEQGDSAMYLCASSLGHGDGYTFGSGTRLTVV.

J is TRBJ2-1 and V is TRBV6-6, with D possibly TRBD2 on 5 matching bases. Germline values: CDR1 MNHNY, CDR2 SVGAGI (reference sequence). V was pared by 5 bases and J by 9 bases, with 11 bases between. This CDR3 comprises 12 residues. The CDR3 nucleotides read TGTGCCAGCAGTCCCTCGGGGAGTGAGCAGTTCTTC. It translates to CASSPSGSEQFF.

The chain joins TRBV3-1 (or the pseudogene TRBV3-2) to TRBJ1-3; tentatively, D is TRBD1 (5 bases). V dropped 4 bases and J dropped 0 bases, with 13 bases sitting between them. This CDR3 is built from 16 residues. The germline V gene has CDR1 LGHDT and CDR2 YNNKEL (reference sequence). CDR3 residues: CASSPVGEGSGNTIYF. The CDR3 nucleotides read TGTGCCAGCAGCCCCGTAGGGGAGGGCTCTGGAAACACCATATATTTT.

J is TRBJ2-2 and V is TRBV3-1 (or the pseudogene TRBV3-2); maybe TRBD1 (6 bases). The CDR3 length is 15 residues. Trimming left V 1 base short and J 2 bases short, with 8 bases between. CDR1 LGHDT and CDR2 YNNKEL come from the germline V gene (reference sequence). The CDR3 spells CASSQGQVNTGELFF. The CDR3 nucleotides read TGTGCCAGCAGCCAAGGACAGGTAAACACCGGGGAGCTGTTTTTT.

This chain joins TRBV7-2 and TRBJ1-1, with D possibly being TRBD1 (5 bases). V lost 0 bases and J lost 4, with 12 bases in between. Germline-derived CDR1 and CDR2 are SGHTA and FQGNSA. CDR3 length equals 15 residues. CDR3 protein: CASSLAGGLSTEAFF. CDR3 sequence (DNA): TGTGCCAGCAGCTTAGCGGGGGGACTTAGCACTGAAGCTTTCTTT.

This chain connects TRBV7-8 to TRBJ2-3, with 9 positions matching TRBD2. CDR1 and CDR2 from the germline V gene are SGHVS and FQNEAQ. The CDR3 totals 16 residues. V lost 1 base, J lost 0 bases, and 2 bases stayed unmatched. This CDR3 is CASSLVSGGSTDTQYF. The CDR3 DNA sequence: TGTGCCAGCAGCTTAGTCAGCGGGGGGAGCACAGATACGCAGTATTTT.

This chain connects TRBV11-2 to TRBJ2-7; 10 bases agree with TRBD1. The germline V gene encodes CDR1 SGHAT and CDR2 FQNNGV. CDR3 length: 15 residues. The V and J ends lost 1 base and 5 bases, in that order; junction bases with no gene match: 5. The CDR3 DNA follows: TGTGCCAGCAGCTTAGCCGAGACAGGGGGCCACGAGCAGTACTTC. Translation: CASSLAETGGHEQYF.

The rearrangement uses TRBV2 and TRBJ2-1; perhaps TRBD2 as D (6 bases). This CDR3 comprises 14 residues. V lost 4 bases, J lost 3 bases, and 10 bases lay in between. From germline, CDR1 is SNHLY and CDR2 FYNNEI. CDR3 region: CASSGGGFYNEQFF. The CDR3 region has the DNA TGTGCCAGCAGTGGTGGGGGGTTCTACAATGAGCAGTTCTTC.

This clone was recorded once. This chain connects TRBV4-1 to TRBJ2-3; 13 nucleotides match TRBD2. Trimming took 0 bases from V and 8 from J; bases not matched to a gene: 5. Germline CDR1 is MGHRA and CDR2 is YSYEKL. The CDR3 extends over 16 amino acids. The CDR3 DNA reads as TGCGCCAGCAGCCAAGAATGGCGGACTAGCGGGGGTACGCAGTATTTT. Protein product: CASSQEWRTSGGTQYF.

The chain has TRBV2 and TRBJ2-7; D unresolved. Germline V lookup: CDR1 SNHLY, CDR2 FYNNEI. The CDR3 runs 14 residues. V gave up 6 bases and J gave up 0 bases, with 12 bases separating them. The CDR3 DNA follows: TGTGCCAGCAGCTTTGGACGGATCTCCTACGAGCAGTACTTC. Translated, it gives CASSFGRISYEQYF.

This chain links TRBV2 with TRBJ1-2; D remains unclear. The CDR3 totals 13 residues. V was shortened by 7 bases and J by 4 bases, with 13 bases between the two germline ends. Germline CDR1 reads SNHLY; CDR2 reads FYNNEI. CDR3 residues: CASKRTEAYGYTF. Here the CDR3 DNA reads TGTGCCAGCAAGAGGACCGAGGCCTATGGCTACACCTTC.

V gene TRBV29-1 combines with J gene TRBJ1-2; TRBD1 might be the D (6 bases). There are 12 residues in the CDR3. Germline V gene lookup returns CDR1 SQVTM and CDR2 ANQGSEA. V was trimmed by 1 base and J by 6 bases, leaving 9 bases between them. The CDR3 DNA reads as TGCAGCGTTGAAGGCAGGGGAGATGGCTACACCTTC. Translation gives CSVEGRGDGYTF.

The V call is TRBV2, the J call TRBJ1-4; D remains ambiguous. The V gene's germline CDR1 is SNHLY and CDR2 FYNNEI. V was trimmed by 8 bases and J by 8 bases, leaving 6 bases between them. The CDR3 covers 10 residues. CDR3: CASLKEKLFF. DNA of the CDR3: TGTGCCAGCCTGAAGGAAAAACTGTTTTTT.

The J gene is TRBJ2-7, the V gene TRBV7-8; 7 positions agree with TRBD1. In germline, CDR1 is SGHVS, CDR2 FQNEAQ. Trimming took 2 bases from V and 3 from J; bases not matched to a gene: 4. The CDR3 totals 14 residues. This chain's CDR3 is CASSLHRGIYEQYF. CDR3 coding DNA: TGTGCCAGCAGCTTACACAGGGGAATCTACGAGCAGTACTTC.

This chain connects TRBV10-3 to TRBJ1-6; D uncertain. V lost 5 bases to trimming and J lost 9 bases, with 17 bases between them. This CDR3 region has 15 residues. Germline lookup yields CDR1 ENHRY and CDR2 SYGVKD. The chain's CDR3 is CAISPDTNSGSPLHF. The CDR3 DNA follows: TGTGCCATCAGTCCCGACACCAACTCCGGTTCACCCCTCCACTTT.

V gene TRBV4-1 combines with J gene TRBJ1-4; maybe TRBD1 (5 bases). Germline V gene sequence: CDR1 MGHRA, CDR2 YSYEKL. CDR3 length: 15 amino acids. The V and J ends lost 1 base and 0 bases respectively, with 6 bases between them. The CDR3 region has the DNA TGCGCCAGCAGCCAAGTAGGGGCAACTAATGAAAAACTGTTTTTT. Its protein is CASSQVGATNEKLFF.

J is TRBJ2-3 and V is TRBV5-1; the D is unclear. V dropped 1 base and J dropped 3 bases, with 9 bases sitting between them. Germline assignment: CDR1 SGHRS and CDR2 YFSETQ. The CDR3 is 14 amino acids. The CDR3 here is CASSLRLETDTQYF. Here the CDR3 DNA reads TGCGCCAGCAGCTTGCGACTGGAGACAGATACGCAGTATTTT. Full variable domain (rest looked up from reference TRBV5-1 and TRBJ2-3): KAGVTQTPRYLIKTRGQQVTLSCSPISGHRSVSWYQQTPGQGLQFLFEYFSETQRNKGNFPGRFSGRQFSNSRSEMNVSTLELGDSALYLCASSLRLETDTQYFGPGTRLTVL.

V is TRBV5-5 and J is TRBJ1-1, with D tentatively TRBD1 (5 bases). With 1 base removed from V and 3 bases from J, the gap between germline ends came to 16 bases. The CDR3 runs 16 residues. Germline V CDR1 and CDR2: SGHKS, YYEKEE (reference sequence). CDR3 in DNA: TGTGCCAGCAGCTTGCGGGACCCCCACCGGGACACTGAAGCTTTCTTT. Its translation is CASSLRDPHRDTEAFF.

Written as DNA, the CDR3 is TGTGCCAGCAGTTTACCGAGCAATCAGCCCCAGCATTTT. Protein product: CASSLPSNQPQHF. The chain couples TRBV28 to TRBJ1-5; D not resolved. Germline lookup yields CDR1 MDHEN and CDR2 SYDVKM. V was cut by 2 bases and J by 1 base, with 3 bases left in between. The CDR3 sequence is 13 residues long.

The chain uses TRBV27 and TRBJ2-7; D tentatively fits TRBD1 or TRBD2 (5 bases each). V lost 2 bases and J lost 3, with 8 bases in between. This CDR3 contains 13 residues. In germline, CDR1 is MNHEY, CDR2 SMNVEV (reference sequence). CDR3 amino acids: CASSLQGRYEQYF. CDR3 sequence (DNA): TGTGCCAGCAGTTTACAGGGACGCTACGAGCAGTACTTC.

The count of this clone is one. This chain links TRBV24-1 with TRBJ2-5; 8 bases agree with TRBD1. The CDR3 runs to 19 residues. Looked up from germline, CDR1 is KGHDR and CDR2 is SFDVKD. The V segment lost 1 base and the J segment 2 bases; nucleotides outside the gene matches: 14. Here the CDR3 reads CATSDFRTRGRGVQETQYF. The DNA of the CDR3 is TGTGCCACCAGTGATTTTAGAACCAGGGGGCGGGGAGTTCAAGAGACCCAGTACTTC.

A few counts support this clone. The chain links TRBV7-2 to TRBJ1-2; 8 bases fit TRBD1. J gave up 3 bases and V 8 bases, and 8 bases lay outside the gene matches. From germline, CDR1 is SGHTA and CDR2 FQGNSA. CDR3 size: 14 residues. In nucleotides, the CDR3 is TGTGCCAGCCGCCGGGACAGGAGAGACTATGGCTACACCTTC. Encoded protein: CASRRDRRDYGYTF.

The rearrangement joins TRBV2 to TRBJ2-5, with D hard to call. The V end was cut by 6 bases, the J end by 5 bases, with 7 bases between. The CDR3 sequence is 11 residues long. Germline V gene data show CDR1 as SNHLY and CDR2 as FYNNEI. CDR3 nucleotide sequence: TGTGCCAGCAGCACGAGGGAGACCCAGTACTTC. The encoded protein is CASSTRETQYF.